Listed below are T cell receptor beta chains from one sample, sequenced in a study of long-term antiretroviral therapy in people with HIV. Clones were read by immunoSEQ multiplex PCR, and TCRdb kept only the in-frame ones, dropping some. The sample lists about 19,000 clones; approximately 86% were seen once. The sample in question was unsorted PBMCs, obtained 0.5 years after starting antiretroviral therapy. Receptors were obtained from a middle-aged man with HIV. CDR3s include the opening cysteine and the closing phenylalanine or tryptophan. Each record gives: CDR3 DNA, CDR3 protein, clone size, CDR3 length, J gene, D gene, V gene. A D gene is named only where the DNA matches it firmly. Size tells how often a clone was seen (once, few, many) or the class of an expanded clone, and some rows leave it out.

TGTGCCAGTAGTATCAGTAGTAACGGGAACACTGAAGCTTTCTTT | CASSISSNGNTEAFF | medium-sized | 15 | TRBJ1-1 | - | TRBV19
TGTGCCACCCGAGGACAGGGGACCGAGCAGTACTTC | CATRGQGTEQYF | - | 12 | TRBJ2-7 | TRBD1 | TRBV6-6
TGTGCCATCAGCACAGGGGAAAATTCACCCCTCCACTTT | CAISTGENSPLHF | medium-sized | 13 | TRBJ1-6 | TRBD1 | TRBV10-3
TGTGCCAGCAGCCAAGATATAGGACCTTCTGGAAACACCATATATTTT | CASSQDIGPSGNTIYF | - | 16 | TRBJ1-3 | - | TRBV4-2
TGTGCCAGCAGTTCCACTCTTGATGCGGGGACTGAAGCTTTCTTT | CASSSTLDAGTEAFF | - | 15 | TRBJ1-1 | - | TRBV6-5
TGTGCCAGCCGGGAAACGACAGGGGACACTGAAGCTTTCTTT | CASRETTGDTEAFF | - | 14 | TRBJ1-1 | TRBD1 | TRBV28
TGTGCCAGCACCCCTAATAGGGGGAAAACCTACGAGCAGTACTTC | CASTPNRGKTYEQYF | - | 15 | TRBJ2-7 | - | TRBV5-8
TGTGCCAGCAGCTTGGGGGGGCGTAACGAGCAGTACTTC | CASSLGGRNEQYF | few | 13 | TRBJ2-7 | - | TRBV5-5
TGTGCCAGCACCTCAGCCCCGGGGACAGCTTACGAGCAGTACTTC | CASTSAPGTAYEQYF | - | 15 | TRBJ2-7 | TRBD1 | TRBV28
TGTGCCAGCAGCTTAGACCGCGACAGGGGGCTGCCACGGCAGCCCCAGCATTTT | CASSLDRDRGLPRQPQHF | - | 18 | TRBJ1-5 | TRBD1 | TRBV11-3
TGCGCCAGCAGTGAGTCCGGTCAACCATCCGACAACGAGCAGTACTTC | CASSESGQPSDNEQYF | - | 16 | TRBJ2-7 | - | TRBV10-1
TGTGCCAGCAGACCCCCCGGCCAGGCGGTTGGGGAGCTGTTTTTT | CASRPPGQAVGELFF | - | 15 | TRBJ2-2 | - | TRBV7-2
TGTGCCAGCAGTTTAGCAGGCAAGACCTACGAGCAGTACTTC | CASSLAGKTYEQYF | - | 14 | TRBJ2-7 | - | TRBV27
TGTGCCAGCAGTTACCATGGACAGCAAGAGAACTATGGCTACACCTTC | CASSYHGQQENYGYTF | few | 16 | TRBJ1-2 | - | TRBV6-5
TGCGCCAGCAGGGGGGGGGAAAGCACAGATACGCAGTATTTT | CASRGGESTDTQYF | - | 14 | TRBJ2-3 | TRBD2 | TRBV5-1
TGTGCCAGCAGTTTAGGAACAGGCGGCAATCAGCCCCAGCATTTT | CASSLGTGGNQPQHF | - | 15 | TRBJ1-5 | - | TRBV27
TGCGCCAGCAGCCCCGCGGGCTACAATGAGCAGTTCTTC | CASSPAGYNEQFF | - | 13 | TRBJ2-1 | - | TRBV5-1
TGTGCCAGCTCACCAGGCGGTGACTATGGCTACACCTTC | CASSPGGDYGYTF | - | 13 | TRBJ1-2 | - | TRBV18
TGTGCCTGCGCGGGGCAGGGGTACGAGCAGTACTTC | CACAGQGYEQYF | - | 12 | TRBJ2-7 | - | TRBV30
TGTGCCACCTCCCTTTCCATGTCCGAACGCGGAAAACTGTTTTTT | CATSLSMSERGKLFF | - | 15 | TRBJ1-4 | - | TRBV19
TGTGCCAGCAGCCTCGTGGTGGGCAATGAGCAGTTCTTC | CASSLVVGNEQFF | - | 13 | TRBJ2-1 | - | TRBV14
TGTGCCAGCAGTTTGACTCCATGGGGGACTAGCGGGGAAGAGACCCAGTACTTC | CASSLTPWGTSGEETQYF | - | 18 | TRBJ2-5 | TRBD2 | TRBV28
TGTGCCAGCAGTGTTGGGTGGGACAGTCAGTCCTACGAGCAGTACTTC | CASSVGWDSQSYEQYF | once | 16 | TRBJ2-7 | TRBD1 | TRBV2
TGTGCCAGTAGTATAACGGGGGGTCCGGCCCCAGATACGCAGTATTTT | CASSITGGPAPDTQYF | - | 16 | TRBJ2-3 | TRBD2 | TRBV19
TGTGCCAGCCATGAGCTCGGCAGCAATCAGCCCCAGCATTTT | CASHELGSNQPQHF | medium-sized | 14 | TRBJ1-5 | - | TRBV2
TGTGCCAGCAGCTTCGGCCCCCAGGAGCAGTACTTC | CASSFGPQEQYF | medium-sized | 12 | TRBJ2-7 | - | TRBV7-2
TGTGCCAGCAGCCCCCCGGGCGGGAGAGAGACCGGGGAGCTGTTTTTT | CASSPPGGRETGELFF | - | 16 | TRBJ2-2 | TRBD2 | TRBV7-9
TGTGCCAGCAGCGGGGTGAATTCACCCCTCCACTTT | CASSGVNSPLHF | - | 12 | TRBJ1-6 | - | TRBV7-9
TGTGCCAGCTCAGCGACTCGGACCTACGAGCAGTACTTC | CASSATRTYEQYF | - | 13 | TRBJ2-7 | - | TRBV18
TGTGCCAGCAGACTAGGGACGGTAGAAGAAAAACTGTTTTTT | CASRLGTVEEKLFF | - | 14 | TRBJ1-4 | - | TRBV28
TGTGCCAGCAGCTACCGTCCCGGGACAGGGGGCCTAGCCAAAAACATTCAGTACTTC | CASSYRPGTGGLAKNIQYF | - | 19 | TRBJ2-4 | TRBD1 | TRBV13
TGCGCCAGCAGTGACAGTTATCAGCCCCAGCATTTT | CASSDSYQPQHF | few | 12 | TRBJ1-5 | - | TRBV10-1
TGCAGCGTTGAAGTTGGACAGGGGATAAACTATGGCTACACCTTC | CSVEVGQGINYGYTF | - | 15 | TRBJ1-2 | TRBD1 | TRBV29-1
TGCGCCAGCAGCCCTGGGAACAGTTTGACGAACACTGAAGCTTTCTTT | CASSPGNSLTNTEAFF | - | 16 | TRBJ1-1 | - | TRBV5-1
TGTGCCAGCAGTTCCGCAGGTGGCCCCTACAATGAGCAGTTCTTC | CASSSAGGPYNEQFF | - | 15 | TRBJ2-1 | - | TRBV27
TGTGCCACCAGCAGTGGGTCAAGGGACTCTGACGAGCAGTACTTC | CATSSGSRDSDEQYF | - | 15 | TRBJ2-7 | - | TRBV15
TGTGCCTGGAGTGCAGGGGGCGCCGGCACCGGGGAGCTGTTTTTT | CAWSAGGAGTGELFF | - | 15 | TRBJ2-2 | TRBD1 | TRBV30